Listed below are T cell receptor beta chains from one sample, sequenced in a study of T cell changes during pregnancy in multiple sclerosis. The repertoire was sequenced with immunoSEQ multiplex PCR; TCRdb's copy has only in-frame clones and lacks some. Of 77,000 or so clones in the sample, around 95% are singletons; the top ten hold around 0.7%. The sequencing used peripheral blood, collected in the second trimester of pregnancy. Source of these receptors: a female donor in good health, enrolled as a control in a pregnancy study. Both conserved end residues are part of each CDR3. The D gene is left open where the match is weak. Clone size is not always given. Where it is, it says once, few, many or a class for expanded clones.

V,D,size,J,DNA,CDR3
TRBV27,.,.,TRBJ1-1,TGTGCCAGCAGTTTATGGCGGGGGCAAACTGAAGCTTTCTTT,CASSLWRGQTEAFF
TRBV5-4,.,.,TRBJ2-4,TGTGCCAGCAGCTTTGCGGGCCCAAAAAACATTCAGTACTTC,CASSFAGPKNIQYF
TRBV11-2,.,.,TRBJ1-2,TGTGCCAGCAGCTTAGGGCAGGGCCCCTCCTATGGCTACACCTTC,CASSLGQGPSYGYTF
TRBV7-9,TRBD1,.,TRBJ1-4,TGTGCCAGCAGCTTAGATCGGACAGGGGGTGAAAAACTGTTTTTT,CASSLDRTGGEKLFF
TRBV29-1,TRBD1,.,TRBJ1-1,TGCAGCGTTGAAAAGGGGGCGCGCACTGAAGCTTTCTTT,CSVEKGARTEAFF
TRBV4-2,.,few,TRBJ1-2,TGTGCCAGCAGCCAAGGAAGATTCGGTGCGGGCTACACCTTC,CASSQGRFGAGYTF
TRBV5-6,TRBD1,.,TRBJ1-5,TGTGCCAGCAGCGCCGACAGGGAACAGCCCCAGCATTTT,CASSADREQPQHF
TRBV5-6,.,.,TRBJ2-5,TGTGCCAGCAGCGGGAGCCAAGAGACCCAGTACTTC,CASSGSQETQYF
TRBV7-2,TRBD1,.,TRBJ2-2,TGTGCCAGCAGCACGGCCGGGACAGCGAACACCGGGGAGCTGTTTTTT,CASSTAGTANTGELFF
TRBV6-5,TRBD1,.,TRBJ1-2,TGTGCCAGCAGTTTCAGGGACAGGGGATATGGCTACACCTTC,CASSFRDRGYGYTF
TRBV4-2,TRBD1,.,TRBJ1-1,TGTGCCAGCAGCCAAGATGGGCGACAGGGAGGAACGGCTGAAGCTTTCTTT,CASSQDGRQGGTAEAFF
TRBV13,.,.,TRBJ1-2,TGTGCCAGCAGCCCTGGGAGCAGGGGATTCTATGGCTACACCTTC,CASSPGSRGFYGYTF
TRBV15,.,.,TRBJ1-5,TGTGCCACCAGCAGATCGGGAGGTCAGCCCCAGCATTTT,CATSRSGGQPQHF
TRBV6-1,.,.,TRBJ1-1,TGTGCCAGCAGGGGAGGGACGGCCACTGAAGCTTTCTTT,CASRGGTATEAFF
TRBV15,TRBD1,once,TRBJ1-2,TGTGCCACCAGCCACTGGACAGGCCCGACCCCTTATGGCTACACCTTC,CATSHWTGPTPYGYTF
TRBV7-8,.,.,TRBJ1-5,TGTGCCAGCAGCTCCCAAGGTCCGGGGAGATATCAGCCCCAGCATTTT,CASSSQGPGRYQPQHF
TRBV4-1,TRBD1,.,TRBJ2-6,TGCGCCAGCAGCCAAGCCGGGACAGGGATAGTATCATCTGGGGCCAACGTCCTGACTTTC,CASSQAGTGIVSSGANVLTF
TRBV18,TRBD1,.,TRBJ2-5,TGTGCCAGCTCACCACGGGGACAGGGATATGGAGAGACCCAGTACTTC,CASSPRGQGYGETQYF
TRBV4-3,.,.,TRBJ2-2,TGCGCCAGCAGCCAAGATTACCCGAACACATGGTTCGGGGAGCTGTTTTTT,CASSQDYPNTWFGELFF
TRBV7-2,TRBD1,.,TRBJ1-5,TGTGCCAGCAGCCCGCTGGGACAGACAAATCAGCCCCAGCATTTT,CASSPLGQTNQPQHF
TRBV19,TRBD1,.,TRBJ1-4,TGTGCCAGTAGGGTCGGAGGGGGCGGTGAAAAACTGTTTTTT,CASRVGGGGEKLFF
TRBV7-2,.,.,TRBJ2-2,TGTGCCAGCAGCCGTACAGCGAACACCGGGGAGCTGTTTTTT,CASSRTANTGELFF